This passage covers 26 T cell receptor beta chains from one sample sequenced in a study of T cells in Graves' hyperthyroidism and ophthalmopathy. RNA transcripts yielded amplified TCR beta CDR3 regions. HTBI primers drove first-round RT-PCR of the TCR CDR3. TCRdb re-called the multiplex PCR reads with MiXCR, one entry per CDR3 protein. The sample consists of around 600,000 distinct CDR3 sequences, around 13% of them appearing once. The sample taken for sequencing was blood. Receptors were obtained from a woman aged 45-65 years with Graves' ophthalmopathy.

This clonotype was seen at least ten times. This chain joins TRBV28 and TRBJ2-1; D is possibly TRBD1 (6 bases). This CDR3 contains 15 residues. Germline V gives CDR1 MDHEN, CDR2 SYDVKM. Trimming took 5 bases from V and 4 from J, leaving 15 bases between them. CDR3 residues: CASSLLGGQYNEQFF. CDR3 nucleotides: TGTGCCAGCAGTCTACTGGGCGGACAGTACAATGAGCAGTTCTTC. The full variable domain, completed using reference TRBV28 and TRBJ2-1, is DVKVTQSSRYLVKRTGEKVFLECVQDMDHENMFWYRQDPGLGLRLIYFSYDVKMKEKGDIPEGYSVSREKKERFSLILESASTNQTSMYLCASSLLGGQYNEQFFGPGTRLTVL.

This clonotype has at least ten counts. The V call is TRBV12-3 or TRBV12-4, the J call TRBJ2-1; maybe TRBD2 (6 bases). V was trimmed by 6 bases and J by 7 bases, leaving 13 bases between them. The CDR3 contains 13 residues. CDR3 loop: CASSLSGGNEQFF. The CDR3 bases are TGTGCCAGCAGCCTTTCTGGGGGGAATGAGCAGTTCTTC.

This clonotype appeared a few times. V gene TRBV29-1 combines with J gene TRBJ2-7, with TRBD1 matching 7 bases. CDR3 length: 14 amino acids. Germline CDR1 is SQVTM and CDR2 is ANQGSEA. The junction had 9 bases not matched to a gene; V was cut back by 3 bases and J by 4 bases. CDR3 DNA sequence: TGCAGCGTTGAGTTAACAGGGGAGTTTTACGAGCAGTACTTC. This sequence encodes CSVELTGEFYEQYF.

Ten or more counts support this clonotype. The rearrangement uses TRBV3-1 and TRBJ2-3, with D perhaps TRBD2 (5 bases). In germline, CDR1 is LGHDT, CDR2 YNNKEL (reference sequence). V dropped 3 bases and J dropped 2 bases, with 18 bases sitting between them. This CDR3 region has 17 residues. CDR3: CASSQSLDFVNTDTQYF. In DNA, the CDR3 is TGTGCCAGCAGCCAGTCACTAGATTTCGTCAACACAGATACGCAGTATTTT.

This clonotype was counted a few times. The CDR3: CASSRRTSGRSNNEQFF. For the CDR3, the DNA is TGCGCCAGCAGCCGACGGACTAGCGGGAGATCGAACAATGAGCAGTTCTTC. This sequence joins TRBV4-3 and TRBJ2-1; 13 bases map to TRBD2. This CDR3 has 17 amino acids. V lost 4 bases to trimming and J lost 5 bases; unmatched junction nucleotides: 8. The germline CDR1 and CDR2 sequences are LGHNA and YSLEER.

V gene TRBV19 combines with J gene TRBJ2-2; D unresolved. CDR3 length: 16 amino acids. CDR1 and CDR2 from the germline V gene are LNHDA and SQIVND (reference sequence). Trimming cost V 0 bases and J 4 bases, with 12 bases left between them. This CDR3 is CASSIDLTSVTGELFF. CDR3 nucleotide sequence: TGTGCCAGTAGTATAGATTTGACTTCAGTCACCGGGGAGCTGTTTTTT.

In its sample, this clonotype was seen many times. The genes are TRBV12-3 or TRBV12-4 and TRBJ1-2; 9 bases line up with TRBD1. Trimming at V came to 6 bases and at J to 8 bases, leaving 7 bases not matched to a gene. The CDR3 runs to 13 residues. This CDR3 is CASSFTGGRGYTF. The CDR3 DNA follows: TGTGCCAGCAGCTTTACAGGGGGCAGAGGCTACACCTTC.

The chain links TRBV19 to TRBJ2-1; D not resolved. Trimming shortened V by 6 bases and J by 0 bases, and 9 bases separated the two germline ends. This CDR3 contains 14 residues. Germline V gene data show CDR1 as LNHDA and CDR2 as SQIVND (reference sequence). The CDR3 DNA reads as TGTGCCAGTAGAAGAGCGTCCTCCTACAATGAGCAGTTCTTC. Protein sequence: CASRRASSYNEQFF. The full variable domain, in which reference TRBV19 and TRBJ2-1 provide the parts outside the CDR3, is DGGITQSPKYLFRKEGQNVTLSCEQNLNHDAMYWYRQDPGQGLRLIYYSQIVNDFQKGDIAEGYSVSREKKESFPLTVTSAQKNPTAFYLCASRRASSYNEQFFGPGTRLTVL.

CDR3 loop: CASSDDQHSNQPQHF. DNA for the CDR3: TGTGCCAGCAGCGATGACCAGCATAGCAATCAGCCCCAGCATTTT. The chain recombines TRBV6-1 with TRBJ1-5; D remains unclear. Germline lookup yields CDR1 MNHNS and CDR2 SASEGT. V was clipped by 6 bases and J by 0 bases, with 12 bases between them. CDR3 size: 15 residues.

The chain couples TRBV29-1 to TRBJ2-2, with 8 nucleotides matching TRBD1. Looked up from germline, CDR1 is SQVTM and CDR2 is ANQGSEA. With V trimmed by 6 bases and J by 5 bases, 5 bases remained unmatched. This CDR3 has 13 amino acids. The CDR3 reads CSVRDRGTGELFF. CDR3 in DNA: TGCAGCGTGCGCGACAGGGGAACCGGGGAGCTGTTTTTT.

Remarks on this clonotype: A clone one base away is much larger, so this may be a read error. The J gene is TRBJ2-7, the V gene TRBV7-9, with 7 bases lining up with TRBD1. In germline, CDR1 is SEHNR, CDR2 FQNEAQ (reference sequence). Germline trimming cut 5 bases from V and 2 bases from J; bases unmatched to any gene: 3. The length of the CDR3 is 13 residues. Here the CDR3 reads CASSGQATYEQYF. CDR3 coding DNA: TGTGCCAGCAGCGGACAGGCGACCTACGAGCAGTACTTC. Complete variable domain (other parts from reference TRBV7-9 and TRBJ2-7): DTGVSQNPRHKITKRGQNVTFRCDPISEHNRLYWYRQTLGQGPEFLTYFQNEAQLEKSRLLSDRFSAERPKGSFSTLEIQRTEQGDSAMYLCASSGQATYEQYFGPGTRLTVT.

Ten or more counts support this clonotype. The chain employs TRBV7-8 and TRBJ1-3, with 9 bases fitting TRBD1. The V segment lost 2 bases and the J segment 1 base; nucleotides outside the gene matches: 6. Germline assignment: CDR1 SGHVS and CDR2 FQNEAQ. The CDR3 contains 17 residues. CDR3 DNA sequence: TGTGCCAGCAGCTTAAATACCGGGACAGGGTCTGGAAACACCATATATTTT. This codes for CASSLNTGTGSGNTIYF.

The gene calls are TRBV5-1 and TRBJ2-5; D is unclear. Germline V gene lookup returns CDR1 SGHRS and CDR2 YFSETQ. V lost 6 bases and J lost 5, with 11 bases in between. The CDR3 runs 12 residues. CDR3 residues: CASNLLGETQYF. The CDR3 nucleotides read TGCGCCAGCAACTTATTAGGGGAGACCCAGTACTTC.

This clonotype has at least ten counts. This sequence joins TRBV30 and TRBJ2-7; a possible D gene is TRBD2 (6 bases). Germline V lookup: CDR1 GTSNPN, CDR2 SVGIG (reference sequence). The CDR3 has 12 residues. Trimming shortened V by 4 bases and J by 6 bases, and 13 bases separated the two germline ends. The CDR3 region is CAWKSGRSEQYF. The DNA of the CDR3 is TGTGCCTGGAAGAGCGGGCGGAGCGAGCAGTACTTC.

This clonotype was detected only a few times. The chain links TRBV25-1 to TRBJ2-1, with TRBD1 identical over 7 bases. V gave up 3 bases and J gave up 6 bases; unmatched junction bases: 5. The CDR3 totals 14 residues. Germline assignment: CDR1 MGHDK and CDR2 SYGVNS. DNA of the CDR3: TGTGCCAGCAGTGACGAGGGGGCGGGCAATGAGCAGTTCTTC. The encoded protein is CASSDEGAGNEQFF.

This clonotype was seen at least ten times. V gene TRBV27 combines with J gene TRBJ2-7; the D call may be TRBD1 or TRBD2 (5 bases each). The germline CDR1 and CDR2 sequences are MNHEY and SMNVEV (reference sequence). CDR3 size: 16 residues. The V end was cut by 6 bases, the J end by 1 base, with 19 bases between. This chain's CDR3 is CASSKIAGTYSYEQYF. DNA for the CDR3: TGTGCCAGCAGCAAGATAGCCGGGACCTATTCCTACGAGCAGTACTTC.

Many counts were recorded for this clonotype. The CDR3 DNA reads as TGTGCCAGCAGCCCCACCCCAATACCCCGAGGCAATGAGCAGTTCTTC. This translates into CASSPTPIPRGNEQFF. The chain is built from TRBV6-1 and TRBJ2-1, with no clear D. Germline V CDR1 and CDR2: MNHNS, SASEGT. This CDR3 has 16 amino acids. V gave up 6 bases and J gave up 6 bases, with 21 bases separating them.

This clonotype has ten or more counts. J is TRBJ2-1 and V is TRBV7-6; D uncertain. Trimming took 3 bases from V and 6 from J, leaving 18 bases between them. This CDR3 region has 16 residues. The germline V gene encodes CDR1 SGHVS and CDR2 FNYEAQ. The DNA of the CDR3 is TGTGCCAGCAGCTTTCCCGCTGATGCAAGCTCCAATGAGCAGTTCTTC. This gives the protein CASSFPADASSNEQFF.

Concerning this clonotype: The junction shows a germline mismatch at one end, possibly a read error. The J gene is TRBJ2-3, the V gene TRBV27; a possible D gene is TRBD2 (5 bases). The CDR3 extends over 14 amino acids. The germline V gene has CDR1 MNHEY and CDR2 SMNVEV (reference sequence). The CDR3 region has the DNA TGTGCCAGCAATTTAGCGCAGAGCACAGATACGCAGTATTTT. Its translation is CASNLAQSTDTQYF.

This clonotype was detected many times. The rearrangement uses TRBV20-1 and TRBJ2-3; 9 positions match TRBD2. Germline CDR1 reads DFQATT; CDR2 reads SNEGSKA (reference sequence). J gave up 4 bases and V 6 bases, and 8 bases lay outside the gene matches. The length of the CDR3 is 14 residues. The CDR3 loop reads CSASGTSFPDTQYF. The CDR3 DNA follows: TGCAGTGCATCCGGGACTAGCTTCCCAGATACGCAGTATTTT.

This clonotype was seen only a few times. V usage is TRBV19 and J usage is TRBJ1-1; no definite D call. The length of the CDR3 is 15 residues. Trimming pared 1 base from V and 0 bases from J, leaving 9 bases between. Germline values: CDR1 LNHDA, CDR2 SQIVND (reference sequence). CDR3 residues: CASSIVRVVNTEAFF. CDR3 nucleotides: TGTGCCAGTAGTATAGTTCGAGTGGTGAACACTGAAGCTTTCTTT.

This clonotype has just a few counts. A read error may account for a junction end that differs from germline. The chain has TRBV12-3 or TRBV12-4 and TRBJ1-1, with 7 bases fitting TRBD1. The CDR3 covers 13 residues. The CDR3, as DNA: TGTGCCAACAGTTTCTTAGGGGGCCCTGAAGCTTTCTTT. It translates to CANSFLGGPEAFF.

The V call is TRBV19, the J call TRBJ1-2; D is uncertain. CDR3 size: 14 residues. The germline V gene has CDR1 LNHDA and CDR2 SQIVND (reference sequence). V lost 3 bases and J lost 2, with 10 bases in between. In DNA, the CDR3 is TGTGCCAGTAGTATGACTGGTTGGAACTATGGCTACACCTTC. Protein product: CASSMTGWNYGYTF. Combining the CDR3 with reference TRBV19 and TRBJ1-2 gives the whole variable domain DGGITQSPKYLFRKEGQNVTLSCEQNLNHDAMYWYRQDPGQGLRLIYYSQIVNDFQKGDIAEGYSVSREKKESFPLTVTSAQKNPTAFYLCASSMTGWNYGYTFGSGTRLTVV.

In its sample, this clonotype was seen a few times. This chain joins TRBV4-1 and TRBJ2-6; D is possibly TRBD1 (6 bases). The CDR3 is made up of 19 amino acids. Germline values: CDR1 MGHRA, CDR2 YSYEKL. Trimming removed 1 base at V and 1 base at J, with 17 bases between. The CDR3 DNA follows: TGCGCCAGCAGCCAAGGGGGGCAGGGCCTGGGATCTGGGGCCAACGTCCTGACTTTC. It translates to CASSQGGQGLGSGANVLTF.

This clonotype occurred many times. The chain couples TRBV6-2 or TRBV6-3 to TRBJ1-1; 7 bases are a match to TRBD1. V shed 6 bases, J shed 5 bases, and the junction held 9 bases outside the gene matches. Germline V gives CDR1 MNHEY, CDR2 SVGEGT. The CDR3 spans 14 residues. The CDR3 loop reads CASRFDRVGTEAFF. CDR3 nucleotides: TGTGCCAGCAGATTCGACAGGGTTGGAACTGAAGCTTTCTTT.

This clonotype has only a few counts. The J gene is TRBJ1-2, the V gene TRBV7-9, with 8 bases lining up with TRBD1. The V gene end was trimmed by 0 bases and the J gene end by 2 bases; junction bases not matched to a gene: 11. Germline loops: CDR1 SEHNR, CDR2 FQNEAQ (reference sequence). The CDR3 extends over 18 amino acids. In DNA form, the CDR3 reads TGTGCCAGCAGCTTAGCGCGCGGACAGGGCCCTGGAAACTATGGCTACACCTTC. Translation: CASSLARGQGPGNYGYTF.